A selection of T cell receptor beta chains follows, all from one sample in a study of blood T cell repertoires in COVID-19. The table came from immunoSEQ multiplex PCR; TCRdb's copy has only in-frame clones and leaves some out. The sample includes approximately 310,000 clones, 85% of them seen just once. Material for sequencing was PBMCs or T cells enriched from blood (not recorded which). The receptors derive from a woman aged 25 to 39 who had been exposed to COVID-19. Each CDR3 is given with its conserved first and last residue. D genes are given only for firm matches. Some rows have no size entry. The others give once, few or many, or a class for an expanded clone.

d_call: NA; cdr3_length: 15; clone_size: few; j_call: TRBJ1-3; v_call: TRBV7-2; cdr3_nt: TGTGCCAGCAGCTCTCCAGGGGTCTCTGGAAACACCATATATTTT; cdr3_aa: CASSSPGVSGNTIYF
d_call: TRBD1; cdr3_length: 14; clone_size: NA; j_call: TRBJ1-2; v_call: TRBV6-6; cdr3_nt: TGTGCCAGCAGTTACCGGGGACAGGATTATGGCTACACCTTC; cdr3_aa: CASSYRGQDYGYTF
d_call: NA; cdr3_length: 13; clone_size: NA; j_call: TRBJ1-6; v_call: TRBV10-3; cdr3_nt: TGTGCCATCAGTCCGGGGGACAATTCACCCCTCCACTTT; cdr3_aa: CAISPGDNSPLHF
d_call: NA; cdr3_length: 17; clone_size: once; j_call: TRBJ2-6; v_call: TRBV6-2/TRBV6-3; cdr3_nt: TGTGCCAGCAGTTACTCGATTTTTAGCTCTGGGGCCAACGTCCTGACTTTC; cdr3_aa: CASSYSIFSSGANVLTF
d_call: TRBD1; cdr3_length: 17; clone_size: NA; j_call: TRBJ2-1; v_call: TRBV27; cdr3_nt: TGTGCCAGCAGTCCGGGGACAGGGTCGAGCTCCTACAATGAGCAGTTCTTC; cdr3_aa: CASSPGTGSSSYNEQFF
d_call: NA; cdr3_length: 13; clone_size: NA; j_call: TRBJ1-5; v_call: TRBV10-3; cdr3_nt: TGTGCCATCAGTGTGGAGGGGAATCAGCCCCAGCATTTT; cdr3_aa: CAISVEGNQPQHF
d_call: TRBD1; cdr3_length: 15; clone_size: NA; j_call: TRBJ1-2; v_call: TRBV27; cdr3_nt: TGTGCCAGCAGTTTGGACAGGGGGAGTGTTTATGGCTACACCTTC; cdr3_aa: CASSLDRGSVYGYTF
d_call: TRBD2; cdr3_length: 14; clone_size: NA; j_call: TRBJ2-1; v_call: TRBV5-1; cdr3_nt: TGCGCCAGCAGCCTCACTAGCGCGTCCAATGAGCAGTTCTTC; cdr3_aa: CASSLTSASNEQFF
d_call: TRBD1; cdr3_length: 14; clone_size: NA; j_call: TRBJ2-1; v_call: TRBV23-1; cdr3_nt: TGCGCCAGCAGTCGCCGGACAGGGAGCGATGAGCAGTTCTTC; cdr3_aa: CASSRRTGSDEQFF
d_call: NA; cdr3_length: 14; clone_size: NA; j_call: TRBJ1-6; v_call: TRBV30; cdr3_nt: TGTGCCTGGAGTGTTACAGGTTTCTTGTCACCCCTCCACTTT; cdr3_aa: CAWSVTGFLSPLHF
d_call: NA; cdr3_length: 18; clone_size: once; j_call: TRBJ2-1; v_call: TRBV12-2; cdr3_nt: TGTGCAAGTCGCTTACCTAAAGACGAGACAGGGAACCACAATGAGCAGTTCTTC; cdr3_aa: CASRLPKDETGNHNEQFF
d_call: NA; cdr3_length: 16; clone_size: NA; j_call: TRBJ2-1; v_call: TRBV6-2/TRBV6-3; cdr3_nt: TGTGCCAGCAGTACCCCCGCTAGCGCTTTAAACAATGAGCAGTTCTTC; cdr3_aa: CASSTPASALNNEQFF
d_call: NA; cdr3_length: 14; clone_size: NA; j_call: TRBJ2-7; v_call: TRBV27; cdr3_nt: TGTGCCAGCAGTTTAGAGGGGGTTCAATACGAGCAGTACTTC; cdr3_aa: CASSLEGVQYEQYF